The clone carrying this T cell receptor (beta chain) was detected a few times. The sample originates from a study of T-cell reconstitution after alpha-beta-depleted transplantation in children. The CDR3 contains 15 residues. Germline CDR1 reads MNHNS; CDR2 reads SASEGT. V was pared by 6 bases and J by 3 bases, with 15 bases between. Preparation of the TCRbeta library used unique molecular identifiers. TCRdb reprocessed the PCR reads via MiXCR and lists one record per CDR3 protein. The data show some 500,000 distinct CDR3 sequences, approximately 20% seen once. The chain couples TRBV6-1 to TRBJ1-5; D call uncertain. The sample here was PBMCs from the stem cell graft donor, taken from the stem cell graft. The receptor's source is a human donor who donated a stem cell graft to a child with acute lymphoblastic leukemia. The CDR3 nucleotides read TGTGCCAGCAGCCCAAGGCTGAGGTACAATCAGCCCCAGCATTTT. This gives the protein CASSPRLRYNQPQHF.